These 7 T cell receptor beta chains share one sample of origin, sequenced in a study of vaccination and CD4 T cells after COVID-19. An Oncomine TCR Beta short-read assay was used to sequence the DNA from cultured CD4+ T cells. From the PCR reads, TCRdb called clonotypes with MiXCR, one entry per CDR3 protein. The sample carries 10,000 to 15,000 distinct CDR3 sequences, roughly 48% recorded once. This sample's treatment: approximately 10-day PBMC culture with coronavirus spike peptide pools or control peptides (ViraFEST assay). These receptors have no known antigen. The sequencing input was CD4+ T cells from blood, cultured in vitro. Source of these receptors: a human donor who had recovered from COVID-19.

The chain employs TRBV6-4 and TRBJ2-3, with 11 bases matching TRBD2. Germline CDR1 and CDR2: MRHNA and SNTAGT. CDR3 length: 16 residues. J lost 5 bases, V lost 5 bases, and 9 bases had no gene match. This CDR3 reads CASSPLLAGARDTQYF. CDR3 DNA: TGTGCCAGCAGTCCTCTACTAGCGGGAGCGAGAGATACGCAGTATTTT.

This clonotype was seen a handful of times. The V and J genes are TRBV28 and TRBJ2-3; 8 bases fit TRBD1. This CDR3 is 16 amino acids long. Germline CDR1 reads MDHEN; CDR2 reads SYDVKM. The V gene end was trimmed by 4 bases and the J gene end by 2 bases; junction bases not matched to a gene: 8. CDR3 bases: TGTGCCAGCAGTTCCGCCGGGACAGGAGCCACAGATACGCAGTATTTT. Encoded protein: CASSSAGTGATDTQYF.

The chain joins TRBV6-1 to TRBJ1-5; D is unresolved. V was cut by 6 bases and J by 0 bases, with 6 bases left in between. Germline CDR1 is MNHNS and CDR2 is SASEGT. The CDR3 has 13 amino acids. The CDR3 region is CASRADSNQPQHF. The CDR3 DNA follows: TGTGCCAGCAGGGCGGATAGCAATCAGCCCCAGCATTTT.

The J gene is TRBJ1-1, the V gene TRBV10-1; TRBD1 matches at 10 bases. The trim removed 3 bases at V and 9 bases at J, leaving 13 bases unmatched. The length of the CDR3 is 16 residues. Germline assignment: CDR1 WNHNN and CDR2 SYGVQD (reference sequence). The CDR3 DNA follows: TGCGCCAGCAGTGACGGGACAGGGGTAGGTTATGGACAAGCTTTCTTT. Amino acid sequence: CASSDGTGVGYGQAFF.

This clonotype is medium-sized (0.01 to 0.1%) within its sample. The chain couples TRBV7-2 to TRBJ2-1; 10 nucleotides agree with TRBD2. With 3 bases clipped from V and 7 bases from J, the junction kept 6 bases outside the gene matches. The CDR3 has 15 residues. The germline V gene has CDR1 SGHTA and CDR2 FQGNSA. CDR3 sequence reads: CASSFGIAGGNEQFF. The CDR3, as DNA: TGTGCCAGCAGCTTCGGGATAGCGGGGGGTAATGAGCAGTTCTTC.

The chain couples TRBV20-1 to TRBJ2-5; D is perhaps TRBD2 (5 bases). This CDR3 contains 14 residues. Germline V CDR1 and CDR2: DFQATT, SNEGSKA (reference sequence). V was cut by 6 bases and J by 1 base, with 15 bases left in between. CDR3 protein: CSARGQRPQETQYF. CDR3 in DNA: TGCAGTGCCCGAGGGCAGAGGCCCCAAGAGACCCAGTACTTC.

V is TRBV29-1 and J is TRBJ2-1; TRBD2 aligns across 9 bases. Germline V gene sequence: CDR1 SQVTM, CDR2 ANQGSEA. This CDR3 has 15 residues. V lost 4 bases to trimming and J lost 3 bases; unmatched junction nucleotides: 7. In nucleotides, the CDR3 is TGCAGCGTTGCTCGACTAGCGGAAGACTACAATGAGCAGTTCTTC. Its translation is CSVARLAEDYNEQFF.